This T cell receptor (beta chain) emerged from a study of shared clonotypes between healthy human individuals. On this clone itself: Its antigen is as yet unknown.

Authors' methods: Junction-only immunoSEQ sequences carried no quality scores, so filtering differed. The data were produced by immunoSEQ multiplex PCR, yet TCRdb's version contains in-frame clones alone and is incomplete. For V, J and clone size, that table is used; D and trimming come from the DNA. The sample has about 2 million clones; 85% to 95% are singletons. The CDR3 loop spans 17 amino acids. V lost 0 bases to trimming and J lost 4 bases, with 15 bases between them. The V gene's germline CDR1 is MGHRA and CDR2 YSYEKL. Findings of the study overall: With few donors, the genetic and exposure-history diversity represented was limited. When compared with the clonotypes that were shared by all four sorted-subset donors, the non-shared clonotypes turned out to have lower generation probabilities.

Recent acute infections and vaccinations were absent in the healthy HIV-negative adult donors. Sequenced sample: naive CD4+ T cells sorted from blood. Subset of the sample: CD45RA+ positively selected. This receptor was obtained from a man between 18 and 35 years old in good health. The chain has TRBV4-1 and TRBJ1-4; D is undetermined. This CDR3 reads CASSQDRAQRDNEKLFF. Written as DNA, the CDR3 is TGCGCCAGCAGCCAAGACCGTGCCCAGCGAGATAATGAAAAACTGTTTTTT.